Included here is one TCR beta chain sequence, with context. Its antigen is not identified. The assay was immunoSEQ multiplex PCR, and TCRdb's table has in-frame clones only and misses some. Of around 100,000 clones in the sample, approximately 90% were seen once. This entry comes from a study of identifying expanded T cells in peripheral blood. Findings and caveats of the study: Approximately 2-week clone count variance significantly increased as total template count grew. Technical replicates showed about 1.2 changed clones; two weeks around 15; four weeks 19.

Collection occurred without any documented infections or immune events in donors. The CDR3 contains 14 residues. Looked up from germline, CDR1 is MNHEY and CDR2 is SVGAGI. Trimming shortened V by 2 bases and J by 4 bases, and 9 bases separated the two germline ends. The sample was blood. The chain has TRBV6-5 and TRBJ2-1; D is possibly TRBD1 (5 bases). The TCR was taken from a person aged 18 to 70 in good health. The CDR3 nucleotides are TGTGCCAGCAGTTACGTCGACAGTTACAATGAGCAGTTCTTC. Translated: CASSYVDSYNEQFF.